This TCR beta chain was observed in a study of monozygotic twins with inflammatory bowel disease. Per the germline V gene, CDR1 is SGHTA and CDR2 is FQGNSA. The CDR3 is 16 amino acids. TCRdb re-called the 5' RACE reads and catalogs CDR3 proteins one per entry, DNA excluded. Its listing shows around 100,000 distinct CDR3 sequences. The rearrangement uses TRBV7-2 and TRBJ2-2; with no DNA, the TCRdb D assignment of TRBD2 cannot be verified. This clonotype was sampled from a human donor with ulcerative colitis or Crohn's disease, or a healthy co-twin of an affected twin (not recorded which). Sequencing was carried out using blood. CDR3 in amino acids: CASSSGGLAGTGELFF.